This T cell receptor (beta chain) was identified during a study of blood T cell repertoires in COVID-19. Generated by immunoSEQ multiplex PCR, the TCRdb table keeps only in-frame clones and is missing some. The sample records roughly 68,000 clones, 85% being singletons. The CDR3 covers 13 residues. Germline V gene lookup returns CDR1 MNHNY and CDR2 SVGAGI (reference sequence). V was clipped by 7 bases and J by 2 bases; unmatched bases: 2. Sequencing used peripheral blood. This clonotype originated in a man in his fifties or sixties with acute or convalescent COVID-19. The rearrangement links TRBV6-6 to TRBJ2-3, with 8 bases aligning to TRBD2. CDR3 sequence reads: CASTGGATDTQYF. CDR3 nucleotides: TGTGCCAGCACCGGGGGGGCCACAGATACGCAGTATTTT.